This T cell receptor (beta chain) was retrieved from a study of blood T cell repertoires in COVID-19. The CDR3 totals 14 residues. Per the germline V gene, CDR1 is SGHRS and CDR2 is YFSETQ. V shed 4 bases and J shed 0 bases, with 7 bases lying between them. Using immunoSEQ multiplex PCR, the repertoire was profiled, and TCRdb retains in-frame clones only, with some absent. The table lists around 140,000 clones, approximately 86% of them singletons. This chain uses TRBV5-1 with TRBJ2-2, with D perhaps matching TRBD2 (5 bases). This receptor was taken from a man aged 70-80 years with acute or convalescent COVID-19. Material for sequencing was peripheral blood. The CDR3 region is CASSPGANTGELFF. The CDR3 nucleotides read TGCGCCAGCAGCCCCGGGGCGAACACCGGGGAGCTGTTTTTT.